This TCR beta chain was sequenced during a study of blood T cell repertoires in COVID-19. As for the study in general: Italy, Spain and the United States were the sources of the convalescent and acute COVID-19 samples. T cells, B-cell-depleted T cells, or PBMCs provided the cDNA or gDNA that served as material.

Germline trimming cut 4 bases from V and 8 bases from J; bases unmatched to any gene: 7. Germline V gives CDR1 SGDLS, CDR2 YYNGEE. This CDR3 is 14 amino acids long. Per the study methods: Estimation of nucleated cell counts was performed using reference gene primer amplification. Libraries were prepared by immunoSEQ multiplex PCR; TCRdb keeps only in-frame clonotypes and omits some of them. From that table come the V and J calls and clone size; the DNA was used to work out D and trimming. The sample includes fewer than 120,000 clones, 82% of them seen just once. The chain is built from TRBV9 and TRBJ1-2; 11 bases map to TRBD1. Material: peripheral blood. The TCR comes from a woman aged 55-75 years with acute or convalescent COVID-19. CDR3 nucleotide sequence: TGTGCCAGCAGCCCAGGACAGGGGGCCCTAGGCTACACCTTC. Translating gives CASSPGQGALGYTF. Drawing the rest from reference TRBV9 and TRBJ1-2, the complete variable domain is DSGVTQTPKHLITATGQRVTLRCSPRSGDLSVYWYQQSLDQGLQFLIQYYNGEERAKGNILERFSAQQFPDLHSELNLSSLELGDSALYFCASSPGQGALGYTFGSGTRLTVV.